One sample yielded the 7 T cell receptor beta chains listed below, sequenced in a study of cytomegalovirus exposure and HLA in healthy donors. Primers included in the PCR were 60 Vbeta and 13 Jbeta primers. Libraries were prepared by immunoSEQ multiplex PCR; TCRdb keeps only in-frame clonotypes and omits some of them. The repertoire has approximately 190,000 clones, 81% of them found once; the top ten carry 3.5% to 4%. The sequencing input was PBMCs. Receptors originate from a man aged 50 to 60 in good health and CMV-seronegative.

This chain links TRBV19 with TRBJ2-3; 9 bases line up with TRBD2. J was trimmed by 3 bases and V by 4 bases; bases with no gene match: 8. This CDR3 region has 16 residues. Germline V gene sequence: CDR1 LNHDA, CDR2 SQIVND (reference sequence). CDR3 in DNA: TGTGCCAGTAGTACGAGAGCGGGGGGCTTAACAGATACGCAGTATTTT. Translating gives CASSTRAGGLTDTQYF.

This clone has a handful of counts. The chain couples TRBV6-1 to TRBJ1-2, with 8 bases that match TRBD1. The CDR3 totals 14 residues. Per germline, CDR1 MNHNS and CDR2 SASEGT. The V segment lost 5 bases and the J segment 7 bases; nucleotides outside the gene matches: 9. The CDR3, as DNA: TGTGCCAGCAGTCCTTCGGACAGGGTTGGTGGCTACACCTTC. This codes for CASSPSDRVGGYTF.

This clone was detected once. The genes are TRBV27 and TRBJ2-7; D is unclear. From germline, CDR1 is MNHEY and CDR2 SMNVEV (reference sequence). V shed 5 bases and J shed 1 base, with 3 bases lying between them. The CDR3 has 11 residues. The DNA of the CDR3 is TGTGCCAGCAGTCCTTCCTACGAGCAGTACTTC. Its protein product is CASSPSYEQYF.

V usage is TRBV5-5 and J usage is TRBJ2-3; D gene uncertain. The CDR3 is made up of 16 amino acids. V gave up 0 bases and J gave up 0 bases, with 11 bases separating them. The germline CDR1 and CDR2 sequences are SGHKS and YYEKEE (reference sequence). In nucleotides, the CDR3 is TGTGCCAGCAGCTTGGCCGCCAGTGCTAGCACAGATACGCAGTATTTT. It translates to CASSLAASASTDTQYF.

This clone was observed once. The genes are TRBV7-9 and TRBJ1-4, with TRBD1 matching over 9 bases. The germline V gene encodes CDR1 SEHNR and CDR2 FQNEAQ (reference sequence). The length of the CDR3 is 15 residues. The trim removed 5 bases at V and 7 bases at J, leaving 8 bases unmatched. This chain's CDR3 is CASSPLPGQGEKLFF. The CDR3 region has the DNA TGTGCCAGCAGCCCACTTCCGGGACAGGGTGAAAAACTGTTTTTT.

The genes are TRBV7-9 and TRBJ2-3; 7 bases line up with TRBD2. This CDR3 has 16 amino acids. The germline V gene encodes CDR1 SEHNR and CDR2 FQNEAQ (reference sequence). Trimming cost V 0 bases and J 6 bases; bases outside gene matches: 9. CDR3 nucleotides: TGTGCCAGCAGCTTAGCGAGCGGGGCCCCCGGGGATACGCAGTATTTT. Translating it yields CASSLASGAPGDTQYF.

The chain couples TRBV6-1 to TRBJ1-2, with 7 bases aligning to TRBD1. After removal of 10 bases from V and 3 bases from J, the junction contained 14 bases not matched to a gene. CDR1 and CDR2 from the germline V gene are MNHNS and SASEGT. CDR3 length: 15 residues. The DNA of the CDR3 is TGTGCCATTCCACGGGGGCAGGGGGAAGACTATGGCTACACCTTC. It specifies CAIPRGQGEDYGYTF.